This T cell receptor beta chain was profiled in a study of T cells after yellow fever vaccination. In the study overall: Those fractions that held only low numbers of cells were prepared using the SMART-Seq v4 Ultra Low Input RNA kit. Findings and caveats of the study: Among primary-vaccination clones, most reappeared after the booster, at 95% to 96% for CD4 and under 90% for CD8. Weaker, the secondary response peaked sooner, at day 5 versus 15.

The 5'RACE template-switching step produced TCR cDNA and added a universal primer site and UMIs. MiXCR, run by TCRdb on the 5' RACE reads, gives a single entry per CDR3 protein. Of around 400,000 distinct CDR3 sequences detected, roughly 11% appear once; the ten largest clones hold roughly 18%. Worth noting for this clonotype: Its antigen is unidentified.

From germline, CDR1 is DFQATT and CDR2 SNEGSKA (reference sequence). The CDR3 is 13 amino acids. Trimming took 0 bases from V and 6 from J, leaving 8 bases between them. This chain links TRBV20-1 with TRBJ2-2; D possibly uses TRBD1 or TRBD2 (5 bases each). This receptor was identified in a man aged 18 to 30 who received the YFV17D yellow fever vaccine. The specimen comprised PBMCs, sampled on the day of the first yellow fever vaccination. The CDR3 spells CSARDGGPGELFF. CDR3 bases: TGCAGTGCTAGAGATGGGGGACCCGGGGAGCTGTTTTTT.